This T cell receptor beta chain was sequenced in a study of T-cell memory formation after mild COVID-19. The overall study: Across donors, TCR clusters were largely donor specific.

A 5'RACE reaction primed in the constant segment made cDNA libraries of TCR alpha and TCR beta, and these carried sample barcodes and UMIs. From the 5' RACE reads, TCRdb called clonotypes with MiXCR, one entry per CDR3 protein. The sample consists of approximately 340,000 distinct CDR3 sequences, 10% to 15% of them appearing once. The CDR3 runs 13 residues. Germline V gives CDR1 MNHEY, CDR2 SVGAGI. V shed 2 bases and J shed 7 bases, with 11 bases lying between them. The chain has TRBV6-5 and TRBJ1-2; D is perhaps TRBD1 (6 bases). The receptor was isolated from a man younger than 35 who had mild COVID-19 (a few samples of this study predate the infection). Cell type and time point are not known. Sequencing was carried out using PBMCs or a T cell subset sorted from them (not recorded which). The CDR3 here is CASSYGQGFGYTF. Written as DNA, the CDR3 is TGTGCCAGCAGTTACGGGCAGGGGTTTGGCTACACCTTC.